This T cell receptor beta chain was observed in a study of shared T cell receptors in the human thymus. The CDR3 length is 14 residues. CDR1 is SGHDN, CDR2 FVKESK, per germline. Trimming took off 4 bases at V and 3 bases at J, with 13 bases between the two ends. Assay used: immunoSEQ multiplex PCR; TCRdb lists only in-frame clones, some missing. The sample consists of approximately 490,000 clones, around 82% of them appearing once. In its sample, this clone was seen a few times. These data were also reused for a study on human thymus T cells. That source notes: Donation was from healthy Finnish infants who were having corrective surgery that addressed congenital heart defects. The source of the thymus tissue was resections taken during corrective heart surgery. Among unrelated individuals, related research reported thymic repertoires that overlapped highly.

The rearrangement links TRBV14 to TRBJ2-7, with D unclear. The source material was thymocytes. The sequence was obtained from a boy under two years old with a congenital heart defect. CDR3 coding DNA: TGTGCCAGCAGCCGATATTCCCCAGGCTACGAGCAGTACTTC. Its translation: CASSRYSPGYEQYF. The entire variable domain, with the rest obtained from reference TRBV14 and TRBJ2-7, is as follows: EAGVTQFPSHSVIEKGQTVTLRCDPISGHDNLYWYRRVMGKEIKFLLHFVKESKQDESGMPNNRFLAERTGGTYSTLKVQPAELEDSGVYFCASSRYSPGYEQYFGPGTRLTVT.